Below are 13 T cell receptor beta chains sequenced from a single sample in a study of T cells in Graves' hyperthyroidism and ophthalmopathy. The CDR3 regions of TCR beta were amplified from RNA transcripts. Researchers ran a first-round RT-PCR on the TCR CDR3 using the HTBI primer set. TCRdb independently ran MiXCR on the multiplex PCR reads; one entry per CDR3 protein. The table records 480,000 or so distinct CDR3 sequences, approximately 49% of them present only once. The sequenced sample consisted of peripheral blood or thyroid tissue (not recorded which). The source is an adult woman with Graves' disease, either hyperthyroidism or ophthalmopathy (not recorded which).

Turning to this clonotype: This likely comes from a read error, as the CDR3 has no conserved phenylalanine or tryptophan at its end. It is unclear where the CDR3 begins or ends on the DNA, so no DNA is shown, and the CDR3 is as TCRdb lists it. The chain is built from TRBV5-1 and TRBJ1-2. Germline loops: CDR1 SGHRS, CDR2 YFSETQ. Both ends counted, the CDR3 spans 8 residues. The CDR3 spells CASSLDSI.

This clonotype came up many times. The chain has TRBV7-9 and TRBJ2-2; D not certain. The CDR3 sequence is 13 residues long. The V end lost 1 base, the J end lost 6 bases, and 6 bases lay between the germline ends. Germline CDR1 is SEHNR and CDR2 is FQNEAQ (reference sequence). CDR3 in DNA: TGTGCCAGCAGCTTAGGTGGTGCCGGGGAGCTGTTTTTT. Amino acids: CASSLGGAGELFF.

The CDR3 DNA reads as TGTGCCACCAGCAGAGGGGGACCTGCAACTAATGAAAAACTGTTTTTT. It encodes CATSRGGPATNEKLFF. The rearrangement uses TRBV15 and TRBJ1-4; tentatively, D is TRBD1 (5 bases). The germline gives CDR1 LNHNV, CDR2 YYDKDF (reference sequence). V was shortened by 1 base and J by 0 bases, with 9 bases between the two germline ends. This CDR3 is 16 amino acids long.

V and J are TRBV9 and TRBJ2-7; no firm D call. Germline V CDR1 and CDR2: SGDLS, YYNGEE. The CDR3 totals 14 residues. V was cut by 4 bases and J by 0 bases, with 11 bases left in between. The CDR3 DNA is TGTGCCAGCAGCCCGGGCGGTGACTCCTACGAGCAGTACTTC. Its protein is CASSPGGDSYEQYF.

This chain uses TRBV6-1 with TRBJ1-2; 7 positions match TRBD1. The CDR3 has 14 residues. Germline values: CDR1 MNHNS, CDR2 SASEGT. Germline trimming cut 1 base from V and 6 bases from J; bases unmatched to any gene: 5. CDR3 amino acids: CASSEEPTGHGYTF. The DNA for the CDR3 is TGTGCCAGCAGTGAAGAACCGACAGGGCATGGCTACACCTTC.

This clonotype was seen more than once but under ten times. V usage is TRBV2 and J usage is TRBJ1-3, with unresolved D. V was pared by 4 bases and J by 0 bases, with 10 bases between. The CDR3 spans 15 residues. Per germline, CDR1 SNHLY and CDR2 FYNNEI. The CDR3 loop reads CASSVALDSGNTIYF. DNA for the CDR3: TGTGCCAGCAGTGTGGCTTTGGACTCTGGAAACACCATATATTTT.

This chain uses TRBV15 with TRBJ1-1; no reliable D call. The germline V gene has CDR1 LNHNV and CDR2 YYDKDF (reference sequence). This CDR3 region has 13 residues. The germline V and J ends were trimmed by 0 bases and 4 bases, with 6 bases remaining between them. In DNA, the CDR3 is TGTGCCACCAGCAGAGATCACGGCACTGAAGCTTTCTTT. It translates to CATSRDHGTEAFF.

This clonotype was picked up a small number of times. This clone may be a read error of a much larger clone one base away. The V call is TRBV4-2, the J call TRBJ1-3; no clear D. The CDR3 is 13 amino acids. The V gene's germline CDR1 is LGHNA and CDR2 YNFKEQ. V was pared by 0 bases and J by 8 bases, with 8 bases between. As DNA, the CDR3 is TGTGCCAGCAGCCAAGACAGGATGGACACCATATATTTT. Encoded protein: CASSQDRMDTIYF.

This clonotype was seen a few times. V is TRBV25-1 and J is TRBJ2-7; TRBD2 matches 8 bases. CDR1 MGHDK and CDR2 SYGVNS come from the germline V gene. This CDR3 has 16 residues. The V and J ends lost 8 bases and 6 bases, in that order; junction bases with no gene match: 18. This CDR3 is CASASFGLGRDGEQYF. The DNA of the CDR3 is TGTGCCAGCGCCTCGTTTGGGCTCGGGAGGGATGGCGAGCAGTACTTC.

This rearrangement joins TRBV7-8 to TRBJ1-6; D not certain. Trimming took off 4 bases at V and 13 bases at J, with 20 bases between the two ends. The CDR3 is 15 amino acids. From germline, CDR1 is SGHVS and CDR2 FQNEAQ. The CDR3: CASSSETYPTVPLHF. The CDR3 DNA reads TGTGCCAGCAGCTCGGAGACCTACCCCACGGTGCCCCTCCACTTT.

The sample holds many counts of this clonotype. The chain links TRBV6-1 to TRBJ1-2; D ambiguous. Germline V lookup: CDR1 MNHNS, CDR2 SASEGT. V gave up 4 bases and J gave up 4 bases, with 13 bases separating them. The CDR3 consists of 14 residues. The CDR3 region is CASSVRQATYGYTF. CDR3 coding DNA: TGTGCCAGCAGTGTGAGGCAGGCGACCTATGGCTACACCTTC.

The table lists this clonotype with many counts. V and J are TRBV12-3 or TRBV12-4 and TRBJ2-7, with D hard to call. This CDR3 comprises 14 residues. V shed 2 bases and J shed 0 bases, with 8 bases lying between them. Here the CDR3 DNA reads TGTGCCAGCAGTTTAACGGAGAGCTCCTACGAGCAGTACTTC. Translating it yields CASSLTESSYEQYF.

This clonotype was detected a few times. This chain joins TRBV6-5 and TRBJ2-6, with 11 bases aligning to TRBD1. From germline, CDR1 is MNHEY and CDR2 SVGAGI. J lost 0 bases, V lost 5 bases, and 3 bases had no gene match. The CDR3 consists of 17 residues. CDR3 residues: CASSPGTGGSGANVLTF. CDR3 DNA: TGTGCCAGCAGTCCCGGGACAGGGGGCTCTGGGGCCAACGTCCTGACTTTC.